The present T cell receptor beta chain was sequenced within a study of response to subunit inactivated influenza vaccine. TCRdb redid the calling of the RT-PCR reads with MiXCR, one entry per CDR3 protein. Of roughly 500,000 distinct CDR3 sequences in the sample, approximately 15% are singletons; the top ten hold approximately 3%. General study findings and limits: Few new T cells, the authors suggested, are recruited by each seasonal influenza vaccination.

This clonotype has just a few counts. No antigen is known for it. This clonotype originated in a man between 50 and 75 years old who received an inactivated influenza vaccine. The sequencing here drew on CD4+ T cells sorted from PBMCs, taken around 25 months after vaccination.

The CDR3 nucleotides are TGCAGTGCTAGGTCGGGACATAATGAAGCTTTCTTT. The encoded protein is CSARSGHNEAFF. The chain joins TRBV20-1 to TRBJ1-1; TRBD1 is a possible D gene (6 bases). Germline CDR1 DFQATT, CDR2 SNEGSKA (reference sequence). The V end was cut by 3 bases, the J end by 7 bases, with 12 bases between. This CDR3 comprises 12 residues.